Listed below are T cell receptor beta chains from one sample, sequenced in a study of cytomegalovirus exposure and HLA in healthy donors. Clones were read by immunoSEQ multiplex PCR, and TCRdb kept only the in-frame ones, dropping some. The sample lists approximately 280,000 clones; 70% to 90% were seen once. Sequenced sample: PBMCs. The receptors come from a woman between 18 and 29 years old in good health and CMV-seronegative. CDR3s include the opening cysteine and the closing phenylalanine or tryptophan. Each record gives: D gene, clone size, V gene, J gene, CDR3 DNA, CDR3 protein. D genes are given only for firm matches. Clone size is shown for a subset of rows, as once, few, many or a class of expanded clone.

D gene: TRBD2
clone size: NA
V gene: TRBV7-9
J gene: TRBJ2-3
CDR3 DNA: TGTGCCAGCAGCTTAGGGACTAGCGGCACAGATACGCAGTATTTT
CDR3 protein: CASSLGTSGTDTQYF

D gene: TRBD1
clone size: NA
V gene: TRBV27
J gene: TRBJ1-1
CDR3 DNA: TGTGCCAGCAGTTTTGTAGTTCCGGCGGGGACAGGGATTGAGAACACTGAAGCTTTCTTT
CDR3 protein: CASSFVVPAGTGIENTEAFF

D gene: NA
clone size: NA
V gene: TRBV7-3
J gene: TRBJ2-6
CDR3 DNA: TGTGCCAGCAGCTTAGGGAGCTCTGGGGCCAACGTCCTGACTTTC
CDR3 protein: CASSLGSSGANVLTF

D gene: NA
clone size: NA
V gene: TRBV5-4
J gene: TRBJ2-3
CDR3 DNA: TGTGCCAGCAGCCAGGGATATACGCAGTATTTT
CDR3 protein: CASSQGYTQYF

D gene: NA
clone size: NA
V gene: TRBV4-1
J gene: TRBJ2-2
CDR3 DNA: TGCGCCAGCAGCCGTCAATGGGGGGACAACACCGGGGAGCTGTTTTTT
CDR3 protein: CASSRQWGDNTGELFF

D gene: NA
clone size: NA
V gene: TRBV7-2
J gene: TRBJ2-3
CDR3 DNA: TGTGCCAGCAGCTTAGCTTACCGGGATACGCAGTATTTT
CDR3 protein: CASSLAYRDTQYF

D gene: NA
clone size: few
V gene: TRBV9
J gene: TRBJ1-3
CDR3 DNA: TGTGCCAGCAGCGTAGGGGCAGCTGGAAACACCATATATTTT
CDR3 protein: CASSVGAAGNTIYF

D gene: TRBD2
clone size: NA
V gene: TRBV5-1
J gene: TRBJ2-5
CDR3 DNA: TGCGCCAGCAGCGCTAGCGGGGGGTACCAAGAGACCCAGTACTTC
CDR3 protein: CASSASGGYQETQYF

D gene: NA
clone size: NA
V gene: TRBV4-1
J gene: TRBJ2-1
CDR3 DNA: TGCGCCAGCAGCCAAGTCGGGCGGGCATTCTACAATGAGCAGTTCTTC
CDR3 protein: CASSQVGRAFYNEQFF

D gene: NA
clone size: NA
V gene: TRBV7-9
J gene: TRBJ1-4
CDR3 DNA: TGTTCCAGCAGCTCCCGCAGGGAAAAACTGTTTTTT
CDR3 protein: CSSSSRREKLFF

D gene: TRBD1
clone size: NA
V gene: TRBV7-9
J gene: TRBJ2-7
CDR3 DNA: TGTGCCAGCAGCCTCCGGGACAGGGAATTGGGTTTCTACGAGCAGTACTTC
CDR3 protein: CASSLRDRELGFYEQYF

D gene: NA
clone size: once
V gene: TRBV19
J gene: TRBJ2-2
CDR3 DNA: TGTGCCAGTAGTATACGGGTAACGGCCGGGGAGCTGTTTTTT
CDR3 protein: CASSIRVTAGELFF

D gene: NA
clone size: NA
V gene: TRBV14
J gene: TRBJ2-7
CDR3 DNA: TGTGCCAGCAGCCAAGGGGGAGGTGCCTCCTACGAGCAGTACTTC
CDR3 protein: CASSQGGGASYEQYF

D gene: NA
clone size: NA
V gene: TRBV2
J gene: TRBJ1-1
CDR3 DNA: TGTGCCAGCAGTGCCTCCTTTGGCGCGGGCACTGAAGCTTTCTTT
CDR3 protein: CASSASFGAGTEAFF

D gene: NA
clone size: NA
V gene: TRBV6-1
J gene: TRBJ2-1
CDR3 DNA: TGTGCCAGCAGAACAATCAACGAGCAGTTCTTC
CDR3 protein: CASRTINEQFF

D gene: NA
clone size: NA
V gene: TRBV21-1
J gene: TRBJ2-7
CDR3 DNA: TGTGCCAGCAGCGATTACAGGGAGGGCGAGCAGTACTTC
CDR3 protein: CASSDYREGEQYF

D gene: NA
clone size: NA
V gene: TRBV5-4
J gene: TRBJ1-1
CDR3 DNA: TGTGCCAGCAGCTGGGGGTGGGGGGGGCCGAACACTGAAGCTTTCTTT
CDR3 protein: CASSWGWGGPNTEAFF

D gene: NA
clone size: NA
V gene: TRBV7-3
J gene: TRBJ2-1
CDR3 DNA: TGTGCCAGCAGCTTAATCGACAGCAATAGAAATGAGCAGTTCTTC
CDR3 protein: CASSLIDSNRNEQFF

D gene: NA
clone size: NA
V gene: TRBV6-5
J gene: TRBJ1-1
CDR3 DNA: TGTGCCAGCAGGAGGGTTGCCACTGAAGCTTTCTTT
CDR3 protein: CASRRVATEAFF

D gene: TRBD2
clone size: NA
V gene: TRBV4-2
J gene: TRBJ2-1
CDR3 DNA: TGTGCCAGCAGCCAAGAGGGTCCTAGCGGGGGGGCCAATGAGCAGTTCTTC
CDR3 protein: CASSQEGPSGGANEQFF

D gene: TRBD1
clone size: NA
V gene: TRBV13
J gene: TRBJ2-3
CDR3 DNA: TGTGCCAGCAGCCCACGGACAGGGGCAGATACGCAGTATTTT
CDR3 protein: CASSPRTGADTQYF

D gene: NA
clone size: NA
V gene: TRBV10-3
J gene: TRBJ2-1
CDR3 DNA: TGTGCCACCAGTCGTGACAATGAGCAGTTCTTC
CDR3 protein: CATSRDNEQFF

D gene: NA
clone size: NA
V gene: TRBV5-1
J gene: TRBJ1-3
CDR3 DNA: TGCGCCAGCAGCTTCATCCCTACAGGGTCTGGAAACACCATATATTTT
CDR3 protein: CASSFIPTGSGNTIYF

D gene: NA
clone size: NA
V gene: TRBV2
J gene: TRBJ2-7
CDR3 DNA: TGTGCCAGCAGTTGGGCAGGAACCTACGAGCAGTACTTC
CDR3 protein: CASSWAGTYEQYF

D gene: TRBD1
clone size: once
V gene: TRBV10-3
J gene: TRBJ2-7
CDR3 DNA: TGTGCCATCAGTGATCGAGGGGGCGCACGGGACGAGCAGTACTTC
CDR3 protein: CAISDRGGARDEQYF

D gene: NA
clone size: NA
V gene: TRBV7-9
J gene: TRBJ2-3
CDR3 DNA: TGTGCCAGCAGCTTAGGGCTGAATACGCAGTATTTT
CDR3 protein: CASSLGLNTQYF

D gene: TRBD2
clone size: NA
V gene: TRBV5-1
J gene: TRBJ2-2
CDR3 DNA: TGCGCCAGCAGCCCCCGAATCCGGGGGGGCACCGGGGAGCTGTTTTTT
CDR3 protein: CASSPRIRGGTGELFF

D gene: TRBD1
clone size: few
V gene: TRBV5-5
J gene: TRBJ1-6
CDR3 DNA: TGTGCCAGCGCAGACTTCCGACAGGGTGCCGGACCCCACTTT
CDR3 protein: CASADFRQGAGPHF